This T cell receptor (beta chain) was recovered during a study of metastatic and nonmetastatic thyroid tumors. Trimming removed 3 bases from V and 3 bases from J; junction bases left unmatched: 11. CDR3 length equals 16 residues. Germline CDR1 SGHRS, CDR2 YFSETQ. TCRdb redid the clone calls on the PCR reads using MiXCR. Of about 16,000 clones in the sample, approximately 25% were seen once. Patients had received no treatment of any kind before thyroid surgery. The chain links TRBV5-1 to TRBJ2-7; TRBD2 agrees at 8 bases. This receptor was taken from a female donor with papillary thyroid cancer or a benign thyroid nodule (not recorded which). Some clones in this sample may be carry-over from other donors' samples. Sequencing was carried out using adjacent normal tissue. The CDR3 sequence: CASSSSSGGGNYEQYF. CDR3 in DNA: TGCGCCAGCAGCTCTTCGAGCGGGGGAGGAAACTACGAGCAGTACTTC.